The next 27 T cell receptor beta chains were all read from a single sample in a study of technical replicates of blood from several donors. The assay was immunoSEQ multiplex PCR, and TCRdb's table has in-frame clones only and misses some. This repertoire shows about 76,000 clones, 65% to 90% found once; its top ten account for roughly 4.9%. Sequenced sample: PBMCs. The receptor source for this set is a human donor in good health. Some clones in this sample may be carry-over from other donors' samples.

The V gene is TRBV29-1, the J gene TRBJ2-7; D perhaps matches TRBD1 (6 bases). Germline assignment: CDR1 SQVTM and CDR2 ANQGSEA. The CDR3 has 14 amino acids. Trimming took off 3 bases at V and 3 bases at J, with 15 bases between the two ends. CDR3 protein: CSVDTGRNLYEQYF. Here the CDR3 DNA reads TGCAGCGTTGACACAGGGCGAAACCTCTACGAGCAGTACTTC.

The V call is TRBV5-6, the J call TRBJ1-2; 9 nucleotides line up with TRBD1. Germline V gene sequence: CDR1 SGHDT, CDR2 YYEEEE. After removal of 3 bases from V and 2 bases from J, the junction contained 11 bases not matched to a gene. CDR3 size: 17 residues. CDR3: CASSSTSGTGRNYGYTF. In nucleotides, the CDR3 is TGTGCCAGCAGCTCTACATCCGGGACAGGGAGAAACTATGGCTACACCTTC.

The rearrangement joins TRBV6-5 to TRBJ2-5; 10 bases align to TRBD2. The germline V gene encodes CDR1 MNHEY and CDR2 SVGAGI. The CDR3 length is 15 residues. V shed 8 bases, J shed 5 bases, and the junction held 11 bases outside the gene matches. CDR3 amino acids: CASGTSDELVETQYF. The CDR3 DNA sequence: TGTGCCAGCGGGACTAGCGACGAATTGGTGGAGACCCAGTACTTC.

This chain joins TRBV15 and TRBJ2-7; 13 bases are a match to TRBD2. After removal of 2 bases from V and 2 bases from J, the junction contained 6 bases not matched to a gene. Germline assignment: CDR1 LNHNV and CDR2 YYDKDF (reference sequence). CDR3 size: 17 residues. CDR3 protein: CATSRPGTSGATYEQYF. DNA of the CDR3: TGTGCCACCAGCAGACCCGGGACTAGCGGGGCGACCTACGAGCAGTACTTC. Filled out from reference TRBV15 and TRBJ2-7, the complete variable domain reads DAMVIQNPRYQVTQFGKPVTLSCSQTLNHNVMYWYQQKSSQAPKLLFHYYDKDFNNEADTPDNFQSRRPNTSFCFLDIRSPGLGDTAMYLCATSRPGTSGATYEQYFGPGTRLTVT.

The chain employs TRBV5-1 and TRBJ2-7; 8 bases align to TRBD2. The CDR3 covers 14 residues. The V gene's germline CDR1 is SGHRS and CDR2 YFSETQ. Trimming at V came to 5 bases and at J to 5 bases, leaving 9 bases not matched to a gene. CDR3 DNA: TGCGCCAGCAGTCCCGGGACTAGAGATGACGAGCAGTACTTC. This translates into CASSPGTRDDEQYF.

This clone was recorded a few times. The chain has TRBV18 and TRBJ2-1; 7 positions match TRBD1. Germline values: CDR1 KGHSH, CDR2 LQKENI. CDR3 length: 15 residues. V lost 3 bases to trimming and J lost 7 bases; unmatched junction nucleotides: 9. As DNA, the CDR3 is TGTGCCAGCTCACCGGGACAGAACACCTTTAATGAGCAGTTCTTC. Translation: CASSPGQNTFNEQFF.

The count of this clone is one. This chain connects TRBV4-1 to TRBJ2-2, with 9 nucleotides matching TRBD2. V trimming: 5 bases; J trimming: 4 bases; junction bases outside the gene matches: 11. Germline lookup yields CDR1 MGHRA and CDR2 YSYEKL. The CDR3 length is 17 residues. As DNA, the CDR3 is TGCGCCAGCAGCTACCGATTAGCGGGAGAGGTCACCGGGGAGCTGTTTTTT. Translated, it gives CASSYRLAGEVTGELFF.

The chain employs TRBV7-2 and TRBJ2-7; 8 bases fit TRBD2. The V gene end was trimmed by 2 bases and the J gene end by 0 bases; junction bases not matched to a gene: 6. The CDR3 is made up of 16 amino acids. The V gene's germline CDR1 is SGHTA and CDR2 FQGNSA. As DNA, the CDR3 is TGTGCCAGCAGCTTAACACGGGAGGGCGCCTCCTACGAGCAGTACTTC. Protein sequence: CASSLTREGASYEQYF.

As to this clone: A junction end diverges from the germline sequence, so it may reflect a read error. V is TRBV28 and J is TRBJ2-7; 9 positions match TRBD1. CDR1 MDHEN and CDR2 SYDVKM come from the germline V gene. The CDR3 totals 15 residues. Here the CDR3 reads CASSFGTQGAGEGIF. The CDR3, as DNA: TGTGCCAGCAGTTTTGGGACACAGGGGGCCGGGGAAGGGATCTTC.

The V call is TRBV10-3, the J call TRBJ2-1, with TRBD1 matching over 7 bases. The CDR3 length is 16 residues. Trimming cost V 3 bases and J 2 bases; bases outside gene matches: 7. Germline V gives CDR1 ENHRY, CDR2 SYGVKD. Here the CDR3 reads CAISDLAGTAYNEQFF. Written as DNA, the CDR3 is TGTGCCATCAGTGACTTGGCCGGGACAGCCTACAATGAGCAGTTCTTC.

The chain uses TRBV11-2 and TRBJ1-5; TRBD1 agrees at 7 bases. Germline V gene lookup returns CDR1 SGHAT and CDR2 FQNNGV. The CDR3 totals 15 residues. V lost 5 bases, J lost 7 bases, and 11 bases stayed unmatched. The DNA of the CDR3 is TGTGCCAGCAGCCTCCTGGGGACAGAGGGGCAGCCCCAGCATTTT. The encoded protein is CASSLLGTEGQPQHF.

This clone was observed a few times. The rearrangement links TRBV7-9 to TRBJ2-2; 10 bases align to TRBD2. V dropped 6 bases and J dropped 0; count of bases not matched to a gene: 7. CDR3 size: 17 residues. The V gene's germline CDR1 is SEHNR and CDR2 FQNEAQ (reference sequence). This CDR3 reads CASSGTSGKSNTGELFF. The CDR3 region has the DNA TGTGCCAGCAGTGGTACTAGCGGGAAGTCGAACACCGGGGAGCTGTTTTTT. Full variable domain (outside the CDR3, taken from reference TRBV7-9 and TRBJ2-2): DTGVSQNPRHKITKRGQNVTFRCDPISEHNRLYWYRQTLGQGPEFLTYFQNEAQLEKSRLLSDRFSAERPKGSFSTLEIQRTEQGDSAMYLCASSGTSGKSNTGELFFGEGSRLTVL.

V usage is TRBV7-8 and J usage is TRBJ1-2, with D unclear. The germline V gene has CDR1 SGHVS and CDR2 FQNEAQ. This CDR3 spans 14 amino acids. Trimming took 5 bases from V and 3 from J, leaving 13 bases between them. CDR3 DNA: TGTGCCAGCAGCCCAGAGCCCGGAGACTATGGCTACACCTTC. It yields the protein CASSPEPGDYGYTF.

The genes are TRBV19 and TRBJ2-2, with TRBD2 identical over 7 bases. The CDR3 has 15 residues. The V gene end was trimmed by 8 bases and the J gene end by 4 bases; junction bases not matched to a gene: 10. Per germline, CDR1 LNHDA and CDR2 SQIVND (reference sequence). The CDR3 nucleotides read TGTGCCAGTCCTGGGCTAGCGGATACCACCGGGGAGCTGTTTTTT. It encodes CASPGLADTTGELFF.

The rearrangement uses TRBV7-9 and TRBJ1-4; D unresolved. The germline gives CDR1 SEHNR, CDR2 FQNEAQ (reference sequence). V lost 5 bases, J lost 7 bases, and 17 bases lay in between. This CDR3 region has 15 residues. The CDR3 is CASSPYSLLGEKLFF. The DNA of the CDR3 is TGTGCCAGCAGCCCTTACAGCTTGCTGGGTGAAAAACTGTTTTTT.

This chain links TRBV30 with TRBJ1-5; possibly TRBD1 for D (6 bases). Germline CDR1 GTSNPN, CDR2 SVGIG (reference sequence). The CDR3 extends over 13 amino acids. The V end lost 2 bases, the J end lost 4 bases, and 9 bases lay between the germline ends. The CDR3 is CAWSKQGNQPQHF. CDR3 DNA sequence: TGTGCCTGGAGTAAACAGGGAAATCAGCCCCAGCATTTT.

This chain joins TRBV7-6 and TRBJ2-1; 7 positions agree with TRBD2. V was pared by 1 base and J by 7 bases, with 10 bases of the junction left unmatched. Germline assignment: CDR1 SGHVS and CDR2 FNYEAQ. The CDR3 totals 16 residues. Written as DNA, the CDR3 is TGTGCCAGCAGCTTAGTCGGTGGCGGGAGTCATAATGAGCAGTTCTTC. It encodes CASSLVGGGSHNEQFF.

The V gene is TRBV30, the J gene TRBJ1-3; the D is unclear. The V and J ends lost 3 bases and 0 bases respectively, with 12 bases between them. Germline loops: CDR1 GTSNPN, CDR2 SVGIG (reference sequence). The CDR3 totals 15 residues. CDR3 loop: CAWRQTVSSGNTIYF. The CDR3 DNA reads as TGTGCCTGGAGACAGACCGTAAGCTCTGGAAACACCATATATTTT.

V gene TRBV2 combines with J gene TRBJ1-1; D not resolved. This CDR3 has 13 amino acids. Germline V gives CDR1 SNHLY, CDR2 FYNNEI. The V end lost 11 bases, the J end lost 4 bases, and 17 bases lay between the germline ends. The CDR3 coding sequence is TGTGCCGGCGGAATGAGGCGGGGCACTGAAGCTTTCTTT. This gives the protein CAGGMRRGTEAFF.

The rearrangement joins TRBV2 to TRBJ2-5; tentatively, D is TRBD1 (6 bases). The ends were cut back, 6 bases at V and 4 bases at J, with 18 bases in the middle. The CDR3 has 15 amino acids. Looked up from germline, CDR1 is SNHLY and CDR2 is FYNNEI. The CDR3 sequence: CASRRSQGRGETQYF. In nucleotides, the CDR3 is TGTGCCAGCAGGCGCTCACAGGGTAGGGGAGAGACCCAGTACTTC.

This clone has just a few counts. This chain links TRBV7-9 with TRBJ2-1, with D possibly matching TRBD2 (5 bases). The CDR3 runs to 12 residues. Germline loops: CDR1 SEHNR, CDR2 FQNEAQ (reference sequence). V lost 3 bases, J lost 9 bases, and 9 bases lay in between. Here the CDR3 DNA reads TGTGCCAGCAGCTTTGAGGGCCGTGAGCAGTTCTTC. It specifies CASSFEGREQFF.

This clone was seen just once. This chain connects TRBV7-2 to TRBJ2-1; a possible D gene is TRBD1 (5 bases). In germline, CDR1 is SGHTA, CDR2 FQGNSA. The V gene lost 3 bases and the J gene lost 10 bases, with 16 bases spanning the gap. The CDR3 loop spans 14 amino acids. The CDR3 loop reads CASSFTLSKGEQFF. The CDR3 nucleotides read TGTGCCAGCAGCTTCACGTTAAGCAAGGGGGAGCAGTTCTTC.

The chain carries TRBV11-2 and TRBJ2-3; maybe TRBD2 (7 bases). The V end was cut by 4 bases, the J end by 4 bases, with 21 bases between. This CDR3 has 17 amino acids. Germline loops: CDR1 SGHAT, CDR2 FQNNGV. The CDR3 DNA follows: TGTGCCAGCAGCTCGATTAAGGGGGGGGCCCGAGCAGATACGCAGTATTTT. Translation gives CASSSIKGGARADTQYF.

This chain uses TRBV5-4 with TRBJ2-5; 9 nucleotides agree with TRBD2. The CDR3 runs 14 residues. Germline-derived CDR1 and CDR2 are SGHNT and YYREEE (reference sequence). V was clipped by 3 bases and J by 4 bases; unmatched bases: 4. CDR3 region: CASSSPSGVETQYF. Written as DNA, the CDR3 is TGTGCCAGCAGCTCCCCTAGCGGGGTAGAGACCCAGTACTTC. Together with reference TRBV5-4 and TRBJ2-5, the CDR3 gives the full variable domain: ETGVTQSPTHLIKTRGQQVTLRCSSQSGHNTVSWYQQALGQGPQFIFQYYREEENGRGNFPPRFSGLQFPNYSSELNVNALELDDSALYLCASSSPSGVETQYFGPGTRLLVL.

The V call is TRBV19, the J call TRBJ1-6; D perhaps matches TRBD1 (6 bases). This CDR3 has 14 amino acids. CDR1 is LNHDA and CDR2 is SQIVND in the germline V gene (reference sequence). Trimming took off 4 bases at V and 7 bases at J, with 11 bases between the two ends. CDR3: CASSRGQKNSPLHF. The CDR3 DNA reads as TGTGCCAGTAGTAGAGGACAGAAAAATTCACCCCTCCACTTT.

V usage is TRBV5-1 and J usage is TRBJ1-3; the match to TRBD1 covers 8 bases. This CDR3 is 15 amino acids long. Unmatched junction bases numbered 7, after V lost 4 bases and J lost 4 bases. Germline lookup yields CDR1 SGHRS and CDR2 YFSETQ. The CDR3 DNA reads as TGCGCCAGCAGCGATCAGGGGGCAGGAGGAAACACCATATATTTT. It codes for CASSDQGAGGNTIYF.

This clone has more than one count but fewer than ten. The chain carries TRBV19 and TRBJ2-2; TRBD2 is a possible D gene (5 bases). CDR1 is LNHDA, CDR2 SQIVND, per germline (reference sequence). With 5 bases removed from V and 1 base from J, the gap between germline ends came to 11 bases. There are 15 residues in the CDR3. The DNA of the CDR3 is TGTGCCAGTAGTTCTTGGACTGTGAACACCGGGGAGCTGTTTTTT. Amino acids: CASSSWTVNTGELFF.